One and the same sample provided the 30 T cell receptor beta chains below, sequenced in a study of blood T cell repertoires in COVID-19. This table comes from immunoSEQ multiplex PCR, and its TCRdb copy is limited to in-frame clones, with some not included. This table has 50,000 to 85,000 clones, roughly 78% appearing once. Sequencing was performed on peripheral blood. These receptors all stem from a human donor in a cohort sampled during active COVID-19.

This chain connects TRBV3-1 (or the pseudogene TRBV3-2) to TRBJ1-5, with TRBD1 matching 7 bases. V shed 1 base and J 0 bases; nucleotides not matched to a gene: 9. The germline gives CDR1 LGHDT, CDR2 YNNKEL (reference sequence). This CDR3 spans 18 amino acids. CDR3 in DNA: TGTGCCAGCAGCCAAGTACCCTGGGACAGAGATAGCAATCAGCCCCAGCATTTT. Translated, it gives CASSQVPWDRDSNQPQHF.

The rearrangement uses TRBV4-2 and TRBJ1-1, with D tentatively TRBD1 (5 bases). The germline CDR1 and CDR2 sequences are LGHNA and YNFKEQ. The CDR3 covers 15 residues. V was shortened by 1 base and J by 0 bases, with 9 bases between the two germline ends. CDR3 in DNA: TGTGCCAGCAGCCAAGTGGAGGGGATGAACACTGAAGCTTTCTTT. It yields the protein CASSQVEGMNTEAFF.

The chain links TRBV30 to TRBJ2-1; D might be TRBD2 (5 bases). The CDR3 extends over 14 amino acids. Trimming removed 5 bases at V and 0 bases at J, with 11 bases between. CDR1 and CDR2 from the germline V gene are GTSNPN and SVGIG (reference sequence). CDR3 loop: CAWDPGSSYNEQFF. The CDR3, as DNA: TGTGCCTGGGACCCGGGAAGCTCCTACAATGAGCAGTTCTTC.

The V call is TRBV23-1, the J call TRBJ2-7; no clear D gene. TRBV23-1 is annotated as an ORF whose role is uncertain. The V gene lost 7 bases and the J gene lost 1 base, with 17 bases spanning the gap. This CDR3 has 15 amino acids. CDR3 DNA sequence: TGCGCCAGCATTAAAGACACTGGGTTATCCTACGAGCAGTACTTC. Encoded protein: CASIKDTGLSYEQYF.

The chain has TRBV6-5 and TRBJ1-1, with TRBD1 identical over 7 bases. The CDR3 has 14 amino acids. The V gene's germline CDR1 is MNHEY and CDR2 SVGAGI. J was trimmed by 4 bases and V by 6 bases; bases with no gene match: 8. The CDR3 nucleotides read TGTGCCAGCAGCATAGGGGGCAGGAGCACTGAAGCTTTCTTT. Translated: CASSIGGRSTEAFF.

The chain is built from TRBV5-1 and TRBJ2-7; 7 positions match TRBD1. CDR1 is SGHRS, CDR2 YFSETQ, per germline. The CDR3 sequence is 15 residues long. V trimming: 0 bases; J trimming: 2 bases; junction bases outside the gene matches: 5. CDR3 protein: CASSLAPTGTYEQYF. The CDR3 DNA follows: TGCGCCAGCAGCTTGGCTCCGACAGGGACCTACGAGCAGTACTTC.

The chain carries TRBV6-6 and TRBJ1-2; maybe TRBD1 (5 bases). CDR3 length: 14 residues. The V and J ends lost 6 bases and 4 bases respectively, with 15 bases between them. The germline CDR1 and CDR2 sequences are MNHNY and SVGAGI (reference sequence). DNA for the CDR3: TGTGCCAGCAGCCCAGACAGTAGAAGCTATGGCTACACCTTC. Translated, it gives CASSPDSRSYGYTF.

This chain joins TRBV9 and TRBJ2-5; TRBD2 agrees at 11 bases. The CDR3 extends over 18 amino acids. The germline gives CDR1 SGDLS, CDR2 YYNGEE. Trimming took 0 bases from V and 4 from J; bases not matched to a gene: 11. Here the CDR3 DNA reads TGTGCCAGCAGCGTAGGAGGGAGTAGCGGGAGGGCCGGAGAGACCCAGTACTTC. Translating gives CASSVGGSSGRAGETQYF.

The rearrangement links TRBV7-2 to TRBJ2-7; possible D gene TRBD2, 5 bases. V lost 2 bases, J lost 0 bases, and 11 bases lay in between. The CDR3 extends over 15 amino acids. CDR1 is SGHTA and CDR2 is FQGNSA in the germline V gene. The CDR3 is CASSLTDGNSYEQYF. The CDR3 DNA reads as TGTGCCAGCAGCTTAACCGACGGGAACTCCTACGAGCAGTACTTC. Together with reference TRBV7-2 and TRBJ2-7, the CDR3 gives the full variable domain: GAGVSQSPSNKVTEKGKDVELRCDPISGHTALYWYRQSLGQGLEFLIYFQGNSAPDKSGLPSDRFSAERTGGSVSTLTIQRTQQEDSAVYLCASSLTDGNSYEQYFGPGTRLTVT.

The chain has TRBV6-2 or TRBV6-3 and TRBJ2-1, with 7 bases matching TRBD2. Unmatched junction bases numbered 6, after V lost 4 bases and J lost 9 bases. This CDR3 is 13 amino acids long. Germline CDR1 MNHEY, CDR2 SVGEGT. The CDR3: CASSFAGEGEQFF. The CDR3 DNA reads TGTGCCAGCAGTTTTGCGGGAGAAGGTGAGCAGTTCTTC.

The sample holds a few counts of this clone. The V gene is TRBV4-3, the J gene TRBJ1-4; a weak D match, TRBD1 (5 bases). Germline CDR1 LGHNA, CDR2 YSLEER. V shed 4 bases and J shed 0 bases, with 12 bases lying between them. The CDR3 covers 16 residues. CDR3 in DNA: TGCGCCAGCAGCCGAACAGGTCCCACAACTAATGAAAAACTGTTTTTT. Translation: CASSRTGPTTNEKLFF.

This sequence joins TRBV3-1 (or the pseudogene TRBV3-2) and TRBJ1-3; D not certain. This CDR3 is 16 amino acids long. Germline CDR1 reads LGHDT; CDR2 reads YNNKEL (reference sequence). V lost 5 bases and J 9 bases, leaving 23 bases between the germline ends. The CDR3 coding sequence is TGTGCCAGCAGCTCCCGAGGTGCAAATCCTGCCGGCACCATATATTTT. This gives the protein CASSSRGANPAGTIYF.

This sequence joins TRBV27 and TRBJ2-7, with 12 bases identical to TRBD2. Germline V lookup: CDR1 MNHEY, CDR2 SMNVEV (reference sequence). The CDR3 is made up of 19 amino acids. V gave up 5 bases and J gave up 3 bases; unmatched junction bases: 17. As DNA, the CDR3 is TGTGCCAGCAGTCCCTTGGGACTAGCGGGTCTTAGTAGGATCTACGAGCAGTACTTC. It specifies CASSPLGLAGLSRIYEQYF.

The chain uses TRBV29-1 and TRBJ2-3; D may be TRBD1 (6 bases). The CDR3 sequence is 15 residues long. Looked up from germline, CDR1 is SQVTM and CDR2 is ANQGSEA. Trimming cost V 6 bases and J 2 bases, with 18 bases left between them. CDR3 sequence: CSVSLRQAITDTQYF. CDR3 coding DNA: TGCAGCGTCTCCCTACGACAGGCCATCACAGATACGCAGTATTTT.

The table lists this clone with a few counts. V is TRBV6-1 and J is TRBJ2-1, with 9 positions matching TRBD2. The CDR3 has 16 amino acids. The germline V gene encodes CDR1 MNHNS and CDR2 SASEGT. Trimming at V came to 4 bases and at J to 7 bases, leaving 11 bases not matched to a gene. This CDR3 is CASSAPGLAKRNEQFF. In DNA, the CDR3 is TGTGCCAGCAGTGCACCGGGACTAGCAAAAAGAAATGAGCAGTTCTTC.

The chain is built from TRBV28 and TRBJ1-4, with a weak D call TRBD1 (6 bases). The germline V gene encodes CDR1 MDHEN and CDR2 SYDVKM. The ends were cut back, 6 bases at V and 1 base at J, with 12 bases in the middle. The CDR3 contains 15 residues. The CDR3 here is CASSIGGVTNEKLFF. DNA of the CDR3: TGTGCCAGCAGCATAGGGGGGGTAACTAATGAAAAACTGTTTTTT. The full variable domain, in which reference TRBV28 and TRBJ1-4 provide the parts outside the CDR3, is DVKVTQSSRYLVKRTGEKVFLECVQDMDHENMFWYRQDPGLGLRLIYFSYDVKMKEKGDIPEGYSVSREKKERFSLILESASTNQTSMYLCASSIGGVTNEKLFFGSGTQLSVL.

The V call is TRBV28, the J call TRBJ2-7; D call uncertain. This CDR3 contains 15 residues. CDR1 MDHEN and CDR2 SYDVKM come from the germline V gene. Trimming shortened V by 1 base and J by 0 bases, and 10 bases separated the two germline ends. CDR3 sequence: CASSLLATSSYEQYF. CDR3 in DNA: TGTGCCAGCAGTTTATTGGCCACCTCCTCCTACGAGCAGTACTTC. The variable domain in full, completed from reference TRBV28 and TRBJ2-7, reads DVKVTQSSRYLVKRTGEKVFLECVQDMDHENMFWYRQDPGLGLRLIYFSYDVKMKEKGDIPEGYSVSREKKERFSLILESASTNQTSMYLCASSLLATSSYEQYFGPGTRLTVT.

This clone was recorded only once. The gene calls are TRBV6-2 or TRBV6-3 and TRBJ2-7; 9 positions match TRBD2. The CDR3 loop spans 16 amino acids. Unmatched junction bases numbered 9, after V lost 0 bases and J lost 6 bases. The germline V gene has CDR1 MNHEY and CDR2 SVGEGT. CDR3 sequence (DNA): TGTGCCAGCAGTTACTCGAGACTAGCGGCAGCTATCGAGCAGTACTTC. This encodes CASSYSRLAAAIEQYF.

The V gene is TRBV10-3, the J gene TRBJ1-1, with 10 bases fitting TRBD1. Germline V lookup: CDR1 ENHRY, CDR2 SYGVKD. CDR3 length equals 16 residues. V was clipped by 6 bases and J by 5 bases; unmatched bases: 12. This CDR3 is CAIRPRTGGEITEAFF. In DNA, the CDR3 is TGTGCCATCAGACCAAGGACAGGGGGAGAGATAACTGAAGCTTTCTTT.

This CDR3 reads CAWREGSTGELFF. DNA of the CDR3: TGTGCCTGGCGGGAGGGGAGCACCGGGGAGCTGTTTTTT. This chain links TRBV30 with TRBJ2-2; 8 bases are shared with TRBD2. Unmatched junction bases numbered 3, after V lost 5 bases and J lost 4 bases. Germline loops: CDR1 GTSNPN, CDR2 SVGIG (reference sequence). The CDR3 extends over 13 amino acids.

The chain recombines TRBV10-2 with TRBJ2-2, with D possibly being TRBD2 (5 bases). V was clipped by 8 bases and J by 0 bases, with 7 bases between them. The CDR3 runs to 13 residues. In germline, CDR1 is WSHSY, CDR2 SAAADI. CDR3 sequence: CASQRTNTGELFF. CDR3 DNA sequence: TGCGCCAGCCAGCGGACGAACACCGGGGAGCTGTTTTTT.

This chain links TRBV27 with TRBJ2-6; 7 bases fit TRBD1. Germline-derived CDR1 and CDR2 are MNHEY and SMNVEV (reference sequence). This CDR3 is 18 amino acids long. V was pared by 7 bases and J by 0 bases, with 12 bases of the junction left unmatched. CDR3 bases: TGTGCCAGCACCAACCACTTGGGACAGCCCTCTGGGGCCAACGTCCTGACTTTC. The encoded protein is CASTNHLGQPSGANVLTF. Looking up the rest from reference TRBV27 and TRBJ2-6 gives the full variable domain: EAQVTQNPRYLITVTGKKLTVTCSQNMNHEYMSWYRQDPGLGLRQIYYSMNVEVTDKGDVPEGYKVSRKEKRNFPLILESPSPNQTSLYFCASTNHLGQPSGANVLTFGAGSRLTVL.

The rearrangement links TRBV16 to TRBJ1-4; D gene ambiguous. Germline lookup yields CDR1 KGHSY and CDR2 FQNENV. The CDR3 loop spans 15 amino acids. V was clipped by 4 bases and J by 7 bases, with 16 bases between them. CDR3 bases: TGTGCCAGCAGCCGCCAATCTACCAGGTCTGAAAAACTGTTTTTT. This encodes CASSRQSTRSEKLFF. Looking up the rest from reference TRBV16 and TRBJ1-4 gives the full variable domain: GEEVAQTPKHLVRGEGQKAKLYCAPIKGHSYVFWYQQVLKNEFKFLISFQNENVFDETGMPKERFSAKCLPNSPCSLEIQATKLEDSAVYFCASSRQSTRSEKLFFGSGTQLSVL.

This chain uses TRBV28 with TRBJ2-4; D perhaps matches TRBD2 (6 bases). This CDR3 spans 16 amino acids. Trimming removed 7 bases at V and 0 bases at J, with 16 bases between. Germline V gene data show CDR1 as MDHEN and CDR2 as SYDVKM. The CDR3 here is CASNPTGTLAKNIQYF. CDR3 sequence (DNA): TGTGCCAGCAACCCAACCGGGACTCTAGCCAAAAACATTCAGTACTTC. The full variable domain, rest sourced from reference TRBV28 and TRBJ2-4, is DVKVTQSSRYLVKRTGEKVFLECVQDMDHENMFWYRQDPGLGLRLIYFSYDVKMKEKGDIPEGYSVSREKKERFSLILESASTNQTSMYLCASNPTGTLAKNIQYFGAGTRLSVL.

This clone was seen just once. The sample holds other DNA sequences that translate to the same CDR3. In DNA form, the CDR3 reads TGTGCCATCAGGCAGGGATCTGGGGCCAACGTCCTGACTTTC. Its translation: CAIRQGSGANVLTF. The chain combines TRBV10-3 with TRBJ2-6, with D possibly being TRBD1 (5 bases). This CDR3 spans 14 amino acids. CDR1 ENHRY and CDR2 SYGVKD come from the germline V gene. The V and J ends lost 6 bases and 1 base respectively, with 7 bases between them.

This chain links TRBV7-2 with TRBJ2-6; D not certain. Germline V gene lookup returns CDR1 SGHTA and CDR2 FQGNSA. Trimming removed 1 base at V and 0 bases at J, with 10 bases between. The CDR3 totals 17 residues. The CDR3 loop reads CASSLVLPSSGANVLTF. CDR3 sequence (DNA): TGTGCCAGCAGCTTAGTACTCCCGAGCTCTGGGGCCAACGTCCTGACTTTC.

J is TRBJ2-7 and V is TRBV5-4; no reliable D call. With 2 bases removed from V and 6 bases from J, the gap between germline ends came to 9 bases. The length of the CDR3 is 12 residues. Germline V lookup: CDR1 SGHNT, CDR2 YYREEE (reference sequence). This chain's CDR3 is CASSFRSGEQYF. The CDR3 DNA reads as TGTGCCAGCAGCTTCCGGTCGGGCGAGCAGTACTTC.

This clone was detected only a few times. The CDR3 loop is CASSSPTGQGMLRNTEAFF. The CDR3 DNA follows: TGCGCCAGCAGCTCCCCTACCGGACAGGGTATGCTGAGGAACACTGAAGCTTTCTTT. The genes are TRBV5-1 and TRBJ1-1, with TRBD1 matching 8 bases. The V and J ends lost 3 bases and 1 base, in that order; junction bases with no gene match: 17. CDR3 length: 19 residues. Germline loops: CDR1 SGHRS, CDR2 YFSETQ.

This clone turned up a few times. The sample holds other DNA sequences that translate to the same CDR3. The chain uses TRBV6-6 and TRBJ2-1, with D tentatively TRBD2 (5 bases). The V and J ends lost 0 bases and 3 bases respectively, with 6 bases between them. CDR1 and CDR2 from the germline V gene are MNHNY and SVGAGI (reference sequence). The CDR3 contains 14 residues. The CDR3: CASSYSRVYNEQFF. In nucleotides, the CDR3 is TGTGCCAGCAGTTACTCGCGGGTCTACAATGAGCAGTTCTTC.

The rearrangement joins TRBV19 to TRBJ1-1; tentatively, D is TRBD1 (5 bases). V was trimmed by 6 bases and J by 0 bases, leaving 11 bases between them. The germline V gene encodes CDR1 LNHDA and CDR2 SQIVND (reference sequence). This CDR3 region has 14 residues. The CDR3 is CASSRQILNTEAFF. CDR3 DNA: TGTGCCAGTAGCAGACAGATTTTGAACACTGAAGCTTTCTTT.